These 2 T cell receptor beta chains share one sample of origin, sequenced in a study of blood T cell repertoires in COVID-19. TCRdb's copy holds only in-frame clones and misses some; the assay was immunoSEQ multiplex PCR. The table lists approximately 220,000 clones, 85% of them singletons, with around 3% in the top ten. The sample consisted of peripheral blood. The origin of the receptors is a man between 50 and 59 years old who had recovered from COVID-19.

CDR3 nucleotides: TGTGCCAGCAGCCGACCGGGACAAGGCCTCGACGAGCAGTACTTC. This codes for CASSRPGQGLDEQYF. The chain couples TRBV3-1 (or the pseudogene TRBV3-2) to TRBJ2-7; TRBD1 is a possible D gene (6 bases). V lost 4 bases, J lost 5 bases, and 18 bases lay in between. CDR1 is LGHDT and CDR2 is YNNKEL in the germline V gene (reference sequence). This CDR3 is built from 15 residues.

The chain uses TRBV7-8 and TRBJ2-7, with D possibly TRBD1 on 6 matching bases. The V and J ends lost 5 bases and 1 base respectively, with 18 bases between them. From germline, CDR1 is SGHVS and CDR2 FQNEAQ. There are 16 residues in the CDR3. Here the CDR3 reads CASSPNRAGGSYEQYF. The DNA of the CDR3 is TGTGCCAGCAGCCCAAACAGGGCGGGCGGATCCTACGAGCAGTACTTC. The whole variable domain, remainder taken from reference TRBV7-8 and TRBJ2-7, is GAGVSQSPRYKVAKRGQDVALRCDPISGHVSLFWYQQALGQGPEFLTYFQNEAQLDKSGLPSDRFFAERPEGSVSTLKIQRTQQEDSAVYLCASSPNRAGGSYEQYFGPGTRLTVT.